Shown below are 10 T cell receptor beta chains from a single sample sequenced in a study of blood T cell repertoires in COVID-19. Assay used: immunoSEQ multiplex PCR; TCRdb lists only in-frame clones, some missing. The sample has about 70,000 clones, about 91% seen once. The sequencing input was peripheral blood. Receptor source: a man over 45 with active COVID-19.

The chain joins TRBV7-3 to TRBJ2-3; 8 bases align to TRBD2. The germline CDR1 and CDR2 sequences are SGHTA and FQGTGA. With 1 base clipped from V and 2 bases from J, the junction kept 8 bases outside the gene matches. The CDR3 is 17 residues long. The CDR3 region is CASSLRAGGGPTDTQYF. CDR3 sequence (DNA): TGTGCCAGCAGCTTAAGAGCTGGCGGGGGGCCCACAGATACGCAGTATTTT.

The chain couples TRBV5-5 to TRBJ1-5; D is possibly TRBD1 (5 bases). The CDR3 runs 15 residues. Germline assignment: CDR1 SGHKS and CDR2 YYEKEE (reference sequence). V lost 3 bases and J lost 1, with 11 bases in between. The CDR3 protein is CASSYRAGSNQPQHF. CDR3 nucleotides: TGTGCCAGCAGCTATAGGGCAGGGAGCAATCAGCCCCAGCATTTT.

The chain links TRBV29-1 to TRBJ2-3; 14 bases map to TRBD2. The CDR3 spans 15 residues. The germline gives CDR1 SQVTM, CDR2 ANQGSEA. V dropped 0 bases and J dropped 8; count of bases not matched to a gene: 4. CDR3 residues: CSVEEGTSGGGTQYF. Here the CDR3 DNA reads TGCAGCGTTGAAGAGGGGACTAGCGGGGGAGGTACGCAGTATTTT.

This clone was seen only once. The DNA of the CDR3 is TGTGCCTGGACAGAAAATAGCAATCAGCCCCAGCATTTT. Its translation is CAWTENSNQPQHF. The chain joins TRBV30 to TRBJ1-5; no clear D gene. V lost 4 bases and J lost 0, with 7 bases in between. Germline CDR1 reads GTSNPN; CDR2 reads SVGIG (reference sequence). This CDR3 has 13 amino acids.

Written as DNA, the CDR3 is TGTGCCAGCAGTGAGGGACAGGGTTCTGGAAACACCATATATTTT. This sequence encodes CASSEGQGSGNTIYF. V and J are TRBV2 and TRBJ1-3, with 9 bases aligning to TRBD1. V lost 3 bases and J lost 1; bases outside the gene matches: 1. Germline CDR1 and CDR2: SNHLY and FYNNEI. The CDR3 consists of 15 residues.

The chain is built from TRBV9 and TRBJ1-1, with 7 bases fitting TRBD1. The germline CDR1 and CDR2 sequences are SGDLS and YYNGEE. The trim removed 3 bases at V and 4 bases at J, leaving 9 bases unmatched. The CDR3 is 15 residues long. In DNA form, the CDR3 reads TGTGCCAGCAGCGACGGGCGACAGGGCGGCACTGAAGCTTTCTTT. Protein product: CASSDGRQGGTEAFF.

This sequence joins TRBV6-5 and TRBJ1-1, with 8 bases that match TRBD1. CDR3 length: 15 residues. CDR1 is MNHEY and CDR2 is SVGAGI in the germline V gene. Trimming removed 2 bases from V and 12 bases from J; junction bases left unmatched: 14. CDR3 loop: CASSYARTGSAASFF. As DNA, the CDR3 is TGTGCCAGCAGTTACGCCCGGACAGGGAGCGCTGCATCTTTCTTT.

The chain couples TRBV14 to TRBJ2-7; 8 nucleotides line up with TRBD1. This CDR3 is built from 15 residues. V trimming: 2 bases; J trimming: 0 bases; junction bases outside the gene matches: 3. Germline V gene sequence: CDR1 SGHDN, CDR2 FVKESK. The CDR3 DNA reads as TGTGCCAGCAGCCAATTCGGGACAGGCTCCTACGAGCAGTACTTC. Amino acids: CASSQFGTGSYEQYF. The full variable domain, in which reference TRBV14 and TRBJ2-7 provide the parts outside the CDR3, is EAGVTQFPSHSVIEKGQTVTLRCDPISGHDNLYWYRRVMGKEIKFLLHFVKESKQDESGMPNNRFLAERTGGTYSTLKVQPAELEDSGVYFCASSQFGTGSYEQYFGPGTRLTVT.

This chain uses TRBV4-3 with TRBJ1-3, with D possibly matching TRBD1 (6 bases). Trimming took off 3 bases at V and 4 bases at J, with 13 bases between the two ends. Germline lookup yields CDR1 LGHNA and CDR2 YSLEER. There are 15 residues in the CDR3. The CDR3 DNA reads TGCGCCAGCAGCCATGCCCAGGGGACCGGAAACACCATATATTTT. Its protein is CASSHAQGTGNTIYF.

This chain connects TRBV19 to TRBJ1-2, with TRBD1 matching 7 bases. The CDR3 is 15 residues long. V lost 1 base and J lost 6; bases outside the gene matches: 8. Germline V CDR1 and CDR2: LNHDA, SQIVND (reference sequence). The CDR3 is CASSIVGRGDDGYTF. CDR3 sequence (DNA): TGTGCCAGTAGTATAGTAGGCAGGGGGGATGATGGCTACACCTTC.